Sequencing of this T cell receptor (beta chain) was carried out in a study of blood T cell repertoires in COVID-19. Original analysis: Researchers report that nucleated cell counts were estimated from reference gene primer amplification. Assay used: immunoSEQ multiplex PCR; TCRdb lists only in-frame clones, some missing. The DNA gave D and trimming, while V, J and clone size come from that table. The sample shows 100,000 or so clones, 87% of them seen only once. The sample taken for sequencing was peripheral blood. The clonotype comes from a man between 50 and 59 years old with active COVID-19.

The chain's CDR3 is CASSSEGTEAFF. CDR3 DNA sequence: TGTGCCAGCAGTTCGGAGGGAACTGAAGCTTTCTTT. J is TRBJ1-1 and V is TRBV7-9; the D is unclear. Germline V lookup: CDR1 SEHNR, CDR2 FQNEAQ (reference sequence). This CDR3 has 12 amino acids. Between the trimmed V and J ends, which lost 6 bases and 5 bases, there was a span of 10 bases.